These 14 T cell receptor beta chains were all obtained from the same sample, sequenced in a study of blood T cell repertoires in COVID-19. The repertoire was sequenced with immunoSEQ multiplex PCR; TCRdb's copy has only in-frame clones and lacks some. The repertoire consists of 68,000 or so clones, with about nine tenths occurring once and the leading ten covering approximately 8.4%. Sequencing was performed on peripheral blood. These receptors were collected from a man aged 25 to 40 with acute or convalescent COVID-19.

V and J are TRBV6-4 and TRBJ1-6; 8 nucleotides agree with TRBD1. Germline trimming cut 3 bases from V and 7 bases from J; bases unmatched to any gene: 2. The CDR3 contains 14 residues. CDR1 and CDR2 (germline): MRHNA, SNTAGT. Written as DNA, the CDR3 is TGTGCCAGCAGTGAGGACAGGGAGAATTCACCCCTCCACTTT. Amino acid sequence: CASSEDRENSPLHF.

The chain uses TRBV5-1 and TRBJ2-5, with TRBD1 as a possible D gene (5 bases). The CDR3 spans 11 residues. The ends were cut back, 3 bases at V and 5 bases at J, with 5 bases in the middle. Per germline, CDR1 SGHRS and CDR2 YFSETQ. The CDR3 bases are TGCGCCAGCAGCTCAGGGGAGACCCAGTACTTC. Its translation: CASSSGETQYF.

The V call is TRBV6-2 or TRBV6-3, the J call TRBJ2-1; 10 bases are shared with TRBD2. The CDR3 runs to 17 residues. In germline, CDR1 is MNHEY, CDR2 SVGEGT. The ends lost 4 bases at V and 4 bases at J; junction bases unmatched: 10. This CDR3 is CASSSPGLANRYNEQFF. The CDR3 nucleotides are TGTGCCAGCAGTTCCCCGGGACTAGCGAACCGTTACAATGAGCAGTTCTTC.

In its sample, this clone was seen once. V usage is TRBV19 and J usage is TRBJ2-2, with D hard to call. The V and J ends lost 1 base and 6 bases respectively, with 15 bases between them. The germline CDR1 and CDR2 sequences are LNHDA and SQIVND (reference sequence). There are 16 residues in the CDR3. CDR3 sequence: CASSIGRVAESGELFF. The CDR3 nucleotides are TGTGCCAGTAGTATAGGTCGTGTTGCGGAGTCCGGGGAGCTGTTTTTT. The whole variable domain, remainder taken from reference TRBV19 and TRBJ2-2, is DGGITQSPKYLFRKEGQNVTLSCEQNLNHDAMYWYRQDPGQGLRLIYYSQIVNDFQKGDIAEGYSVSREKKESFPLTVTSAQKNPTAFYLCASSIGRVAESGELFFGEGSRLTVL.

The chain joins TRBV6-5 to TRBJ2-7; D might be TRBD1 (6 bases). CDR3 length: 13 residues. V lost 2 bases to trimming and J lost 3 bases, with 8 bases between them. CDR1 and CDR2 (germline): MNHEY, SVGAGI. The CDR3 nucleotides read TGTGCCAGCAGTTACCGGGACAACTACGAGCAGTACTTC. This sequence encodes CASSYRDNYEQYF.

The V and J genes are TRBV6-5 and TRBJ2-1; 8 nucleotides agree with TRBD2. The V segment lost 8 bases and the J segment 10 bases; nucleotides outside the gene matches: 10. This CDR3 contains 13 residues. CDR1 is MNHEY and CDR2 is SVGAGI in the germline V gene. CDR3 nucleotide sequence: TGTGCCAGCGGGTACCGGGAGGGCCGGGAGCAGTTCTTC. Protein: CASGYREGREQFF.

The V and J genes are TRBV15 and TRBJ2-7; TRBD2 is a possible D gene (6 bases). Trimming pared 1 base from V and 3 bases from J, leaving 10 bases between. Germline V gene data show CDR1 as LNHNV and CDR2 as YYDKDF (reference sequence). This CDR3 is built from 14 residues. In nucleotides, the CDR3 is TGTGCCACCAGCAGAGGGGCGGGGTACTACGAGCAGTACTTC. Its protein product is CATSRGAGYYEQYF.

The gene calls are TRBV30 and TRBJ2-5; 9 bases fit TRBD2. This CDR3 has 14 amino acids. V was clipped by 4 bases and J by 5 bases; unmatched bases: 8. Germline-derived CDR1 and CDR2 are GTSNPN and SVGIG (reference sequence). CDR3 nucleotides: TGTGCCTGGAAGTTTGCGGGAGGGCGGGAGACCCAGTACTTC. It specifies CAWKFAGGRETQYF.

A single count supports this clone. The J gene is TRBJ1-1, the V gene TRBV3-1 (or the pseudogene TRBV3-2); perhaps TRBD1 as D (6 bases). The V and J ends lost 2 bases and 2 bases respectively, with 15 bases between them. The CDR3 extends over 16 amino acids. Germline V lookup: CDR1 LGHDT, CDR2 YNNKEL (reference sequence). CDR3 nucleotides: TGTGCCAGCAGCCAAAGGAACAGGGATAGAAACACTGAAGCTTTCTTT. Translated: CASSQRNRDRNTEAFF.

The genes are TRBV11-2 and TRBJ2-1; weak D call: TRBD1 (5 bases). Germline values: CDR1 SGHAT, CDR2 FQNNGV. This CDR3 is 15 amino acids long. Deletions cut 3 bases from V and 4 bases from J, with 13 bases between. CDR3 DNA: TGTGCCAGCAGCTTCAGACAGCTCCTATACAATGAGCAGTTCTTC. It codes for CASSFRQLLYNEQFF.

V is TRBV28 and J is TRBJ1-5, with D uncertain. The germline gives CDR1 MDHEN, CDR2 SYDVKM. The CDR3 sequence is 12 residues long. V lost 5 bases and J lost 7, with 9 bases in between. Here the CDR3 DNA reads TGTGCCAGCAGTGCATCTAACCAGCCCCAGCATTTT. It translates to CASSASNQPQHF.

This CDR3 is CASSLGDSGYTF. As DNA, the CDR3 is TGCGCCAGCAGCTTGGGGGACAGTGGCTACACCTTC. This chain uses TRBV5-1 with TRBJ1-2, with 7 bases identical to TRBD1. The CDR3 extends over 12 amino acids. Germline CDR1 SGHRS, CDR2 YFSETQ. The junction had 0 bases not matched to a gene; V was cut back by 0 bases and J by 7 bases.

This clone was observed once. V and J are TRBV6-4 and TRBJ2-7; TRBD1 aligns across 11 bases. CDR3 length equals 15 residues. Trimming at V came to 7 bases and at J to 5 bases, leaving 10 bases not matched to a gene. CDR1 MRHNA and CDR2 SNTAGT come from the germline V gene. CDR3 sequence reads: CASNRRDRGYHEQYF. CDR3 coding DNA: TGTGCCAGCAACAGGAGGGACAGGGGGTACCACGAGCAGTACTTC.

This clone was seen just once. This chain links TRBV5-1 with TRBJ2-7; no clear D. Germline V gene lookup returns CDR1 SGHRS and CDR2 YFSETQ. This CDR3 is 11 amino acids long. V lost 4 bases and J 5 bases, leaving 7 bases between the germline ends. The CDR3 nucleotides read TGCGCCAGCAGCCAGAACCACGAGCAGTACTTC. The encoded protein is CASSQNHEQYF.